This T cell receptor beta chain derives from a study of blood T cells in healthy people across ages. CDR1 and CDR2 (germline): SGHRS, YFSETQ. CDR3 length equals 15 residues. This clonotype has just a few counts. Primers used in a second PCR of about 7 to 12 cycles were a sample-barcoded 5' primer and a J-beta primer mix. The authors tagged each cDNA molecule using a template-switch adaptor with 12 random nucleotides. TCRdb itself ran the 5' RACE reads through MiXCR, one entry per CDR3 protein. The profile shows over 600,000 distinct CDR3 sequences, 46% of them singletons. Source material: blood. The V and J genes are TRBV5-1 and TRBJ2-4; 11 bases match TRBD1. With the DNA end fitting TRBJ2-7 better, the J assignment may be wrong. The sequence was collected from a man older than 75 in good health. In nucleotides, the CDR3 is TGCGCCAGCAGCTCTACGGGACAGGGGGTCCACGAGCAGTACTTC. Encoded protein: CASSSTGQGVHEQYF.